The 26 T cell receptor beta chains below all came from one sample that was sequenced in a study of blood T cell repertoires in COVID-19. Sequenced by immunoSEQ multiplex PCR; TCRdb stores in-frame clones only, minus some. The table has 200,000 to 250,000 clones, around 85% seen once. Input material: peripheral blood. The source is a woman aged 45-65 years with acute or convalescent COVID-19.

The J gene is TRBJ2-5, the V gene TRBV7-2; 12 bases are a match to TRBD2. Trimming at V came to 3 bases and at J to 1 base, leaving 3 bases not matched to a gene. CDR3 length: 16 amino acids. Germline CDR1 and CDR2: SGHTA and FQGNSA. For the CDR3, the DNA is TGTGCCAGCAGCTTCGCACTAGCGGGAGGCCAAGAGACCCAGTACTTC. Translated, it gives CASSFALAGGQETQYF.

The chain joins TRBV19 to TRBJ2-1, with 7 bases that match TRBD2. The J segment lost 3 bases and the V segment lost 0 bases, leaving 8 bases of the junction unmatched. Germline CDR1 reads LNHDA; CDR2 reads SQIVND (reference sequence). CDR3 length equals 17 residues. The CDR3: CASSIDRGSGFYNEQFF. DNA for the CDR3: TGTGCCAGTAGTATAGATCGAGGTAGCGGGTTCTACAATGAGCAGTTCTTC.

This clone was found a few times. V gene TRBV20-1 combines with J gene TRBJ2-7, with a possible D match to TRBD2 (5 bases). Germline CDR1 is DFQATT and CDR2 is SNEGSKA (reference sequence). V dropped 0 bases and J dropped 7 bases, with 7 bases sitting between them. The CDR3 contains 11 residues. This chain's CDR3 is CSARDTGEQYF. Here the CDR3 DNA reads TGCAGTGCTAGAGATACGGGGGAGCAGTACTTC.

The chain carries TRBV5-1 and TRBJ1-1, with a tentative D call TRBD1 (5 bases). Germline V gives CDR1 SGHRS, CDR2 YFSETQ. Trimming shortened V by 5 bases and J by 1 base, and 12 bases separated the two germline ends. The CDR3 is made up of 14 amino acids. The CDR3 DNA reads TGCGCCAGCAGTTTGCCTCAGGGGAACACTGAAGCTTTCTTT. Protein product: CASSLPQGNTEAFF.

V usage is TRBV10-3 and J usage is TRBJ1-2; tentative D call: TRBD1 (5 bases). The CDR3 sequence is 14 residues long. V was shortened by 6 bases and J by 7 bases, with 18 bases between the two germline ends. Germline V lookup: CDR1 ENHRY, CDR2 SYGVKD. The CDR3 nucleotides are TGTGCCATCAGCGAGATAAGGCAGGGCTCTGGCTACACCTTC. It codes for CAISEIRQGSGYTF.

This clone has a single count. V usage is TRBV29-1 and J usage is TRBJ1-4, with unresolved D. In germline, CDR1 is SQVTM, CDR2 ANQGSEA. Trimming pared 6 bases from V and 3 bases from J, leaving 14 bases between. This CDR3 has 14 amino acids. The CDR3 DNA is TGCAGCGTGACACCCCTCTGGGCTAATGAAAAACTGTTTTTT. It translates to CSVTPLWANEKLFF.

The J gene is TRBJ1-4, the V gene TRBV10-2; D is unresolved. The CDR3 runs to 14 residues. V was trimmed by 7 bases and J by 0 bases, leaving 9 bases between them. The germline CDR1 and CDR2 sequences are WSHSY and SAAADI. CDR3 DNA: TGCGCCAGCACCTCTCAGGCAACTAATGAAAAACTGTTTTTT. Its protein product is CASTSQATNEKLFF.

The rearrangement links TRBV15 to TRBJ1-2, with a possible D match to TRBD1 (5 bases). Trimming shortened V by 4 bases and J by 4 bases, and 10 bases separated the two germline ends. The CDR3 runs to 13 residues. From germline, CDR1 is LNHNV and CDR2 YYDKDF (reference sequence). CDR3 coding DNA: TGTGCCACCAGCACCGGGACTGGCTATGGCTACACCTTC. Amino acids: CATSTGTGYGYTF.

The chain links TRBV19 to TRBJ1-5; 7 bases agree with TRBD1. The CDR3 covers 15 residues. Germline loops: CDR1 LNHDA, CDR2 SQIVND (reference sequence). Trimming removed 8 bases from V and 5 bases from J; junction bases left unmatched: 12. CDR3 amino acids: CASPLRGRIDQPQHF. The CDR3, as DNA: TGTGCCAGTCCCTTAAGGGGGCGGATCGATCAGCCCCAGCATTTT. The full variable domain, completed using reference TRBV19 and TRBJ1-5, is DGGITQSPKYLFRKEGQNVTLSCEQNLNHDAMYWYRQDPGQGLRLIYYSQIVNDFQKGDIAEGYSVSREKKESFPLTVTSAQKNPTAFYLCASPLRGRIDQPQHFGDGTRLSIL.

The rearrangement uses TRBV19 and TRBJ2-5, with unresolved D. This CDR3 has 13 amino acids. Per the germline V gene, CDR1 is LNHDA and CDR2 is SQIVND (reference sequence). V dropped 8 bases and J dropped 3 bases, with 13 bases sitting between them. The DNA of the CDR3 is TGTGCCAGTTCATCAGGCAGAAAAGAGACCCAGTACTTC. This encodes CASSSGRKETQYF.

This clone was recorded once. The CDR3 here is CASSLPTDYGYTF. The CDR3 DNA follows: TGTGCCAGCAGCTTGCCCACTGACTATGGCTACACCTTC. V usage is TRBV5-4 and J usage is TRBJ1-2, with D unclear. CDR1 is SGHNT and CDR2 is YYREEE in the germline V gene (reference sequence). V lost 1 base and J lost 3, with 7 bases in between. The CDR3 totals 13 residues.

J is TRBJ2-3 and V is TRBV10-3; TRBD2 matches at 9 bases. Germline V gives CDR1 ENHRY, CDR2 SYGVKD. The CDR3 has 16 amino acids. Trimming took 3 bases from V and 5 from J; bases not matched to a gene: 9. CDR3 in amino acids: CAISDWAGGPVDTQYF. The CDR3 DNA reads TGTGCCATCAGTGATTGGGCGGGGGGGCCTGTAGATACGCAGTATTTT.

DNA of the CDR3: TGTGCCAGCATCTCGGGGGACTACTCAACTTTACGCTCCTACAATGAGCAGTTCTTC. As protein: CASISGDYSTLRSYNEQFF. This chain uses TRBV5-6 with TRBJ2-1, with TRBD2 matching over 7 bases. V shed 6 bases and J 0 bases; nucleotides not matched to a gene: 18. The CDR3 is 19 amino acids. Per the germline V gene, CDR1 is SGHDT and CDR2 is YYEEEE.

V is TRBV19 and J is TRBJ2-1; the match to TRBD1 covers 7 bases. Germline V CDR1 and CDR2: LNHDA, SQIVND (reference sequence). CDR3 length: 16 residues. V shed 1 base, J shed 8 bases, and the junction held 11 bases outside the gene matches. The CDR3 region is CASSIGGAGGYDEQFF. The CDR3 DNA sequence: TGTGCCAGTAGTATAGGAGGGGCAGGGGGATACGATGAGCAGTTCTTC.

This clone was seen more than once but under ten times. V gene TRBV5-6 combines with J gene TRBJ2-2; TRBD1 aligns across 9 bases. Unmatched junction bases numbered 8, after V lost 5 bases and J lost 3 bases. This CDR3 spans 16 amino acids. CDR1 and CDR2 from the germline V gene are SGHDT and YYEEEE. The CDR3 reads CASRGTGGAYTGELFF. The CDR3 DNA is TGTGCCAGCAGGGGAACAGGGGGCGCATACACCGGGGAGCTGTTTTTT.

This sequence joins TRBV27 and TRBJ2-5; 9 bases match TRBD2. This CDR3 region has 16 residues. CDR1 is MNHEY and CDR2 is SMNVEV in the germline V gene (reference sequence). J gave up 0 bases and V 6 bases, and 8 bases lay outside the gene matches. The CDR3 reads CASRATSGYYQETQYF. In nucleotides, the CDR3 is TGTGCCAGCAGGGCAACTAGCGGGTACTACCAAGAGACCCAGTACTTC.

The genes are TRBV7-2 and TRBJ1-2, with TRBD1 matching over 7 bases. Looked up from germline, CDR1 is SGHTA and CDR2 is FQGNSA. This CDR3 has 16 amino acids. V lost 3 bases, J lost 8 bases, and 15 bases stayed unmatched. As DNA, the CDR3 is TGTGCCAGCAGCTTTAACCTCCGGACAGGAGGCGGGGGCTACACCTTC. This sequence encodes CASSFNLRTGGGGYTF. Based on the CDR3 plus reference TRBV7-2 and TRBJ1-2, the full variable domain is GAGVSQSPSNKVTEKGKDVELRCDPISGHTALYWYRQSLGQGLEFLIYFQGNSAPDKSGLPSDRFSAERTGGSVSTLTIQRTQQEDSAVYLCASSFNLRTGGGGYTFGSGTRLTVV.

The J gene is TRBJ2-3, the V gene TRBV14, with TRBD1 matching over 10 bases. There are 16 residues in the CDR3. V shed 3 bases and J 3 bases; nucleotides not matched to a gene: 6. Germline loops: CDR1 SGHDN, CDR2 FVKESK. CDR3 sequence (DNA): TGTGCCAGCAGCCAGCGACCGGGACAGGGGACAGATACGCAGTATTTT. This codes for CASSQRPGQGTDTQYF.

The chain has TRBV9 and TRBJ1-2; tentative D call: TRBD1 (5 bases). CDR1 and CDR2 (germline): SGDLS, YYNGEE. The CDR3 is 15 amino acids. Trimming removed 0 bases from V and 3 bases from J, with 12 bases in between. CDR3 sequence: CASSVGGRVDYGYTF. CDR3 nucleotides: TGTGCCAGCAGCGTAGGTGGCAGGGTGGACTATGGCTACACCTTC.

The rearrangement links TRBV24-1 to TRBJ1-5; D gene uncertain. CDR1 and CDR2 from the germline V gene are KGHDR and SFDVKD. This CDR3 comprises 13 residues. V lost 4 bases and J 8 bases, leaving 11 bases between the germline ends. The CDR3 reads CATSDSGAEPQHF. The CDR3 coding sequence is TGTGCCACCAGTGACTCCGGCGCGGAGCCCCAGCATTTT.

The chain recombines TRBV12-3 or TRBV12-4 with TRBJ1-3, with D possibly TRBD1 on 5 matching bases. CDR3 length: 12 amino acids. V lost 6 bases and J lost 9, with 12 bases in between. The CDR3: CASSQTQGTIYF. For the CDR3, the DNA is TGTGCCAGCAGCCAAACCCAGGGCACCATATATTTT.

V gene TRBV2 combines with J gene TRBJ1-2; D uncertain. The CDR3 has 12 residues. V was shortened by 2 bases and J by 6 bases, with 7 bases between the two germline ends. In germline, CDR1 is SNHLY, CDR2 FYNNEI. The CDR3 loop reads CASSEREDGYTF. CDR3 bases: TGTGCCAGCAGTGAACGAGAGGATGGCTACACCTTC.

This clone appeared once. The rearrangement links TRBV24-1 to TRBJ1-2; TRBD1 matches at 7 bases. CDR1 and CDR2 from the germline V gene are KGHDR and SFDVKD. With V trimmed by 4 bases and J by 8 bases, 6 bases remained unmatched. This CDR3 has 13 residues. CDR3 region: CATSDRQGRGYTF. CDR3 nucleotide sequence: TGTGCCACCAGTGACAGACAGGGCCGGGGCTACACCTTC.

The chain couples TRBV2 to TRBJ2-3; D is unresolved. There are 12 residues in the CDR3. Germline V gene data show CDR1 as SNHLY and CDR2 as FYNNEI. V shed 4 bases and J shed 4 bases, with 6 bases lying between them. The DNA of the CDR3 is TGTGCCAGCAGTGCGAGTTCAGATACGCAGTATTTT. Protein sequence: CASSASSDTQYF.

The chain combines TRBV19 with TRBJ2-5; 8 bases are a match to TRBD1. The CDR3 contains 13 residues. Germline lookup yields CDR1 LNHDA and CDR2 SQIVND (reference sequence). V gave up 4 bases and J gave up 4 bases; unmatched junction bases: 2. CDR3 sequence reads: CASSTGGAETQYF. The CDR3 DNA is TGTGCCAGTAGTACAGGGGGCGCAGAGACCCAGTACTTC.

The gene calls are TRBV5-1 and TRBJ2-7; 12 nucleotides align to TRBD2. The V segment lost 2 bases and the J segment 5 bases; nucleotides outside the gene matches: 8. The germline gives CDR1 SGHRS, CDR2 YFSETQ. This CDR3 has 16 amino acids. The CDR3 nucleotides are TGCGCCAGCAGCTTATTACCGGGACTAGCGGGTGACGAGCAGTACTTC. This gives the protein CASSLLPGLAGDEQYF.